These T cell receptor beta chains were read from a single sample in a study of shared clonotypes between healthy human individuals. The protocol was immunoSEQ multiplex PCR, while the TCRdb copy is restricted to in-frame clones and leaves out a portion. Of more than 550,000 clones listed, about 90% are singletons. Specimen: memory CD8+ T cells from PBMCs. These receptors originate from a man in his late teens or twenties in good health. Some clones in this sample may be carry-over from other donors' samples. CDR3s leave out the opening cysteine and the closing phenylalanine or tryptophan. The D gene is left open where the match is weak.

v_gene,d_gene,CDR3aa
TRBV5-1,.,ASSLAAVNYGYT
TRBV10-3,TRBD2,AISEPRPTGLAGLGQY
TRBV11-2,.,ASSLNAGAGYGYT
TRBV7-9,.,ASSVRRGAQETQY
TRBV29-1,.,SVEDYTPGTGNTIY
TRBV19,.,ASIRVGENQPQH
TRBV21-1,.,ASSKETGEGGYT
TRBV7-9,.,ASSLALLGPLIYT
TRBV7-6,TRBD1,ASSDRGRPETQY
TRBV2,.,ASSEAGPYGYT
TRBV9,.,ASSVARDTGELF
TRBV29-1,TRBD2,SVDQGLASLSEQF
TRBV9,.,ASSDKEGQETQY
TRBV28,.,ASSFRDIVDQPQH
TRBV7-2,.,ASSPSRGMNTEAF
TRBV5-6,.,ASSLGGDQPQH
TRBV7-9,TRBD1,ASSLSGTDFGYT
TRBV19,TRBD2,ASSIGPYHGGNEQF
TRBV5-5,.,ASSVTDTQY
TRBV7-8,TRBD2,ASSPEGRGSSYEQY
TRBV6-5,TRBD1,ASSLDRGQNTEAF
TRBV5-4,.,ASKGAGANTEAF
TRBV5-6,.,ASSDGFQKNTEAF
TRBV5-4,TRBD2,ASSLSGEGSYNEQF
TRBV2,TRBD2,ASSGLAGDSGELF
TRBV4-2,TRBD1,ASRPTGDLYGYT
TRBV6-5,.,ASSQFRSPVDEQY
TRBV14,TRBD2,ASSHLLAERTGGELF
TRBV28,TRBD2,ASSLVVGLASGNEQF
TRBV7-6,.,ASSAIDKTEAF
TRBV15,.,ATSRVDSQETQY
TRBV28,TRBD1,ASRMTGVGFEQY
TRBV2,TRBD2,ASSFGLAGDTQY
TRBV6-6,.,ASSSSQEPNEKLF
TRBV27,TRBD2,ASSSPYSGVNTGELF
TRBV27,.,ASSPTSFSEQY
TRBV6-5,.,ASSYSPANTEAF
TRBV7-9,.,ASSHDIYQAGNTIY
TRBV27,TRBD1,ASSLRDRGFPYEQY
TRBV6-6,.,ASLGDGSFSTDTQY
TRBV27,.,ASSLSWGVTYNEQF
TRBV6-6,.,ASMGLGEQY
TRBV15,TRBD1,ATSSPGTGYTEAF
TRBV2,.,ASSEARTGALRAF
TRBV7-9,TRBD2,ASGWGLGPGELF
TRBV9,.,ASSVGPHTEAF
TRBV6-5,.,GKRAGGNEQF
TRBV14,.,ASSQGWDTVYEQY
TRBV6-5,TRBD2,ASSLGLGVYEQY
TRBV28,.,ASSSAAEGQSRANTGELF
TRBV5-1,TRBD1,ASSGGTGGGYEQY
TRBV11-1,.,ASSNYHHEQY
TRBV27,.,ASSLRGVNQPQH